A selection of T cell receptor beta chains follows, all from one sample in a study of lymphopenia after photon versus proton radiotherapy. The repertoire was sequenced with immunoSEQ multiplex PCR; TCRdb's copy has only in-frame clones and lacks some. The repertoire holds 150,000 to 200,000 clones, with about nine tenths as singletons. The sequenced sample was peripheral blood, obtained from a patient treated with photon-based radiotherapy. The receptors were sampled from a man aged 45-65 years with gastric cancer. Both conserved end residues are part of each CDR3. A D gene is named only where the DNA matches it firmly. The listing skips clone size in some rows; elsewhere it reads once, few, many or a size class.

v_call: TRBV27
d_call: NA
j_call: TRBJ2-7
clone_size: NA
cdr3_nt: TGTGCCAGCAGTTTACTGGGGCCAGGTGAATACGAGCAGTACTTC
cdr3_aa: CASSLLGPGEYEQYF

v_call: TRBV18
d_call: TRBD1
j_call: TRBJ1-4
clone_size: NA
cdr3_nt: TGTGCCAGCTCACGGGACAGTTCGGCTAATGAAAAACTGTTTTTT
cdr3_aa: CASSRDSSANEKLFF

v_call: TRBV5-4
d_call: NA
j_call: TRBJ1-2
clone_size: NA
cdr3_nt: TGTGCCAGCAGCGAGGCACAGATCGGTGGCTACACCTTC
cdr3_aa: CASSEAQIGGYTF

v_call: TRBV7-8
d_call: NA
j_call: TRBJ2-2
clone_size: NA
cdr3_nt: TGTGCCAGCAGCTTAGCTTTAAACACCGGGGAGCTGTTTTTT
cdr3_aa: CASSLALNTGELFF

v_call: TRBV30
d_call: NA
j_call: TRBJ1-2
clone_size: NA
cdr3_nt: TGTGCCTGGAGCAACCATGATAACTATGGCTACACCTTC
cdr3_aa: CAWSNHDNYGYTF

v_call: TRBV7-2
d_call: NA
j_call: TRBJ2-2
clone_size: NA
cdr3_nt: TGTGCCAGCAGCTTAGTGGCGGGTGGACCCGGGGAGCTGTTTTTT
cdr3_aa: CASSLVAGGPGELFF

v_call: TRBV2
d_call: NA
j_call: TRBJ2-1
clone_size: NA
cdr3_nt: TGTGCCAGCAGTGGGATTTACAGGGTTGGTGAGCAGTTCTTC
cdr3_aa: CASSGIYRVGEQFF

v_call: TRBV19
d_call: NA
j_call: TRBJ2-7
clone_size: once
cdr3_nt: TGTGCCAGTAGTTCTTCATCAGGGGCCTACGAGCAGTACTTC
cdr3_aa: CASSSSSGAYEQYF

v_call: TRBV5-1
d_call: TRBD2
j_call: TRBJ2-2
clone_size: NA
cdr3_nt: TGCGCCAGCAGCATAGCGGGAGGCACCGGGGAGCTGTTTTTT
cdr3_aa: CASSIAGGTGELFF

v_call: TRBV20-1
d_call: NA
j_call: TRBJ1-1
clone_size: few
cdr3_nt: TGCAGTTCGCTCATGAACACTGAAGCTTTCTTT
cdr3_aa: CSSLMNTEAFF

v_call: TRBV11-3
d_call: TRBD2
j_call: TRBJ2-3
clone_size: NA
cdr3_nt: TGTGCCAGCAGCTTTGGGTTGTCTGTAGCGGGAGGGCCTCCCACAGATACGCAGTATTTT
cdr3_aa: CASSFGLSVAGGPPTDTQYF

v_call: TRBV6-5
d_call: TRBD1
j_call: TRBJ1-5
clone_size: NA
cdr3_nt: TGTGCCAGCAGGCCGACAGGGATTGGTCAGCCCCAGCATTTT
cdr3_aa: CASRPTGIGQPQHF

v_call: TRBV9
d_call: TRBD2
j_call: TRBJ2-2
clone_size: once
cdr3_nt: TGTGCCAGCAGCGTAGTTGAAGGACTAGGAACCACCGGGGAGCTGTTTTTT
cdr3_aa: CASSVVEGLGTTGELFF

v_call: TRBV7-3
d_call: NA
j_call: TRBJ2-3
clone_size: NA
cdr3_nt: TGTGCCAGCAGCCTAAGCACAGATACGCAGTATTTT
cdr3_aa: CASSLSTDTQYF

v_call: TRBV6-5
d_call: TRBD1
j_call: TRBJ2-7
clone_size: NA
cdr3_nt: TGTGCCAGCAGCAGGGGGCGTCCCACCTACGAGCAGTACTTC
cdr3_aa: CASSRGRPTYEQYF

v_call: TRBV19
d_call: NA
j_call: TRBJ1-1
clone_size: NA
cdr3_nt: TGTGCCAGTAGTATGGGTCAGTCGAACACTGAAGCTTTCTTT
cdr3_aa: CASSMGQSNTEAFF

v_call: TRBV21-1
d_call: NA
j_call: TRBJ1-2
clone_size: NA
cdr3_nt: TGTGCCAGCAGCAACAGGGGGCGCGTCTATGGCTACACCTTC
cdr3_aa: CASSNRGRVYGYTF

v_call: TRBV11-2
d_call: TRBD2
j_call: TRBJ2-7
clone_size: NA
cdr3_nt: TGTGCCAGCAGCCTTAGCGGGGGCGCTTACGAGCAGTACTTC
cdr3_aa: CASSLSGGAYEQYF

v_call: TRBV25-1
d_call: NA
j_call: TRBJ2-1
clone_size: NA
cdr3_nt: TGTGCCAGCAGTACTACGGACTCGGCCTACAATGAGCAGTTCTTC
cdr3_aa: CASSTTDSAYNEQFF

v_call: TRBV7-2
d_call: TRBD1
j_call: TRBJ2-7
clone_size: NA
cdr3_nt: TGTGCCAGCAGCTCCCCACCGGGCAGGGGGCCCTACGAGCAGTACTTC
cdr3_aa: CASSSPPGRGPYEQYF

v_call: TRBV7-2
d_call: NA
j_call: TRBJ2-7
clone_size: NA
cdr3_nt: TGTGCCAGCAGCTTAGTTATGAGGGGAGACGAGCAGTACTTC
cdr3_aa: CASSLVMRGDEQYF

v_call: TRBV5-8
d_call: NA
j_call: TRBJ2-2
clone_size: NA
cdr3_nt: TGTGCCAGCAGCTCCACCGGGGAGCTGTTTTTT
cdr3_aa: CASSSTGELFF

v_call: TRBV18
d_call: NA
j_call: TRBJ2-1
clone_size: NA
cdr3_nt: TGTGCCAGCTCACAAGGACAGGTAGGAGGGCTTGAGCAGTTCTTC
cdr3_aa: CASSQGQVGGLEQFF

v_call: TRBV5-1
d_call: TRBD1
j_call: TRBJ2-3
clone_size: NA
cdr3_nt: TGCGCCAGCAGCTTGCCCAGACAGGGGTTCACAGATACGCAGTATTTT
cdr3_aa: CASSLPRQGFTDTQYF

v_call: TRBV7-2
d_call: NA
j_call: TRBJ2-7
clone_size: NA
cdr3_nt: TGTGCCAGCAGCTGGCGACAGGCGTCAATTGGGCAGTACTTC
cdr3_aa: CASSWRQASIGQYF

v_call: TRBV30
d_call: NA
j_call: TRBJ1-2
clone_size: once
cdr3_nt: TGTGCCTGGAGGGGGGGACTGAGACCTAACTATGGCTACACCTTC
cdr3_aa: CAWRGGLRPNYGYTF

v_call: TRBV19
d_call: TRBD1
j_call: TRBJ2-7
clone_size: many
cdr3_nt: TGTGCCAGTACTACGCCAGGGGGCTACGAGCAGTACTTC
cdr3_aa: CASTTPGGYEQYF

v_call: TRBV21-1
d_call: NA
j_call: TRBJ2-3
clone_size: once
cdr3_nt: TGTGCCAGCAGCAAAGGGACAGCGCTTACAGATACGCAGTATTTT
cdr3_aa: CASSKGTALTDTQYF

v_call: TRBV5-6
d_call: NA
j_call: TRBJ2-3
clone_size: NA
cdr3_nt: TGTGCCAGCAGCTTGGGGGGACGGGTGATCACAGATACGCAGTATTTT
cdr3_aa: CASSLGGRVITDTQYF

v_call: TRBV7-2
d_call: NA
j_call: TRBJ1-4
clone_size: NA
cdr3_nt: TGTGCCAGCAGCTCCGGGAGGACGGGTGAAAAACTGTTTTTT
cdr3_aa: CASSSGRTGEKLFF

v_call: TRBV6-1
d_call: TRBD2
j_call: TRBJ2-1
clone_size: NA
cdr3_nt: TGTGCCAGCAGTGAATATAGCGGGAGATACAATGAGCAGTTCTTC
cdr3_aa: CASSEYSGRYNEQFF

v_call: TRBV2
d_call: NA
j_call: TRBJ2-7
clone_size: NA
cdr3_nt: TGTGCCAGCAGTGGGGGCGGGTATCAGATCTACGAGCAGTACTTC
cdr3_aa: CASSGGGYQIYEQYF

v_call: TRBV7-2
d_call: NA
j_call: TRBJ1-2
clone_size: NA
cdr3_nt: TGTGCCAGCAGCTTAGGATTCAGGGGCGGCTATGGCTACACCTTC
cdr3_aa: CASSLGFRGGYGYTF

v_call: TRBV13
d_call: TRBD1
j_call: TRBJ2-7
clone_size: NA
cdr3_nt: TGTGCCAGCAGCTCGTACAGGGGTTTCTCCTACGAGCAGTACTTC
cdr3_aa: CASSSYRGFSYEQYF

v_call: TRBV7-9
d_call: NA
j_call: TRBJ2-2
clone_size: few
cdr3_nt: TGTGCCAGCAGCTTAACGGGGAACACCGGGGAGCTGTTTTTT
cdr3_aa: CASSLTGNTGELFF

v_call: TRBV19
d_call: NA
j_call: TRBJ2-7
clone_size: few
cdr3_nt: TGTGCCAGTAGTATCCTACTTGACAGATACTACGAGCAGTACTTC
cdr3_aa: CASSILLDRYYEQYF

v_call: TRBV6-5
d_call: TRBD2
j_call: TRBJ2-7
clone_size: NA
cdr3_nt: TGTGCCAGCAGTTCCCCCCGGACTAGCGGGACCTACGAGCAGTACTTC
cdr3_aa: CASSSPRTSGTYEQYF

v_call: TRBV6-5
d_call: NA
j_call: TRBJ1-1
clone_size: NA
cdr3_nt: TGTGCCAGCAGTTATTGGGCAGGGAGGGGAACTGAAGCTTTCTTT
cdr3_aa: CASSYWAGRGTEAFF

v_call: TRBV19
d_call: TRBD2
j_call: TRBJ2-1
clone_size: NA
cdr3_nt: TGTGCCAGTAGTATAGTTCTTAGCGGGAGAGATAATGAGCAGTTCTTC
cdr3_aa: CASSIVLSGRDNEQFF

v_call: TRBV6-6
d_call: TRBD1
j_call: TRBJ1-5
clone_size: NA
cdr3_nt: TGTGCCAGCAGTCCGGGACAGGGTCCGCAGCCCCAGCATTTT
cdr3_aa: CASSPGQGPQPQHF

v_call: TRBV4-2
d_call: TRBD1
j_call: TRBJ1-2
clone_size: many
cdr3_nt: TGTGCCAGCAGCCAAACAGGGGGGGCTAACTATGGCTACACCTTC
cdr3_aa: CASSQTGGANYGYTF

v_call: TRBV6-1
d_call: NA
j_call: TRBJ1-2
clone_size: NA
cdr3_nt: TGTGCCAGCGCCACCGAGGGCGTGATCTATGGCTACACCTTC
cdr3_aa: CASATEGVIYGYTF

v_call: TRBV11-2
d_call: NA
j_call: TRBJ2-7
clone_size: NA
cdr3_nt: TGTGCCAGCAGCCCACTCCGTGGGGCATACGAGCAGTACTTC
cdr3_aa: CASSPLRGAYEQYF

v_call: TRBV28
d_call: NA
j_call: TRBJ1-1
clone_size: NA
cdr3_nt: TGTGCCAGCAGTTTACCCAAGCGGAGAGCTTTCTTT
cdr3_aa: CASSLPKRRAFF

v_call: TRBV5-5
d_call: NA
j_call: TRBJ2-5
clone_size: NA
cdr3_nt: TGTGCCAGCAGCCCCAGGGCAGGGAGGCAAGAGACCCAGTACTTC
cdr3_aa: CASSPRAGRQETQYF

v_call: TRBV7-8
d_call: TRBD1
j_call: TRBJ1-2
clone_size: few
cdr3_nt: TGTGCCAGCAGCTTAGGTTCAGGGGGCGGCTATGGCTACACCTTC
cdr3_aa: CASSLGSGGGYGYTF

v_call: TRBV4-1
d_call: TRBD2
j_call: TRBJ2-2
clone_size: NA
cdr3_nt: TGCGCCAGCAGCCAAGTTTTAGCGGGATTGAACACCGGGGAGCTGTTTTTT
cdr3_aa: CASSQVLAGLNTGELFF

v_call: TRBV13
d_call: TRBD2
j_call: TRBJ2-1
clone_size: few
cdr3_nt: TGTGCCAGCAGTTCTTCTAGCGGGAGTGTTGGAGATGAGCAGTTCTTC
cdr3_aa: CASSSSSGSVGDEQFF

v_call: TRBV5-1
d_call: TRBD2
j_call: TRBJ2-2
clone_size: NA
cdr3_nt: TGCGCCAGCAGCTCTAGCGGGAGGCGGACCGGGGAGCTGTTTTTT
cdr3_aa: CASSSSGRRTGELFF